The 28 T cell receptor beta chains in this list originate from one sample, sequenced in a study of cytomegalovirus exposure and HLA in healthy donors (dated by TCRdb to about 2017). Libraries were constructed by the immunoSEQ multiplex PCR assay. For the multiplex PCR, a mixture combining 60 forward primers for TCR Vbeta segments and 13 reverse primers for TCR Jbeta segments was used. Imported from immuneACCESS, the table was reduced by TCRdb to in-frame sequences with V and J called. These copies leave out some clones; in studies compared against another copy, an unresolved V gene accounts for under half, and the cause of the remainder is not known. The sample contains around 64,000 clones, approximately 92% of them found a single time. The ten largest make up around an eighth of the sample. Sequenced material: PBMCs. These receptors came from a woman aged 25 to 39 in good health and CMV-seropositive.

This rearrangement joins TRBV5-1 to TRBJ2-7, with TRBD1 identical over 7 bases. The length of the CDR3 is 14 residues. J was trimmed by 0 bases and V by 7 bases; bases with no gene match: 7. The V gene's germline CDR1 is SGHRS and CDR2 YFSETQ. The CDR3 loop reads CASRPGQNSYEQYF. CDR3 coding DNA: TGCGCCAGCCGACCGGGACAGAACTCCTACGAGCAGTACTTC.

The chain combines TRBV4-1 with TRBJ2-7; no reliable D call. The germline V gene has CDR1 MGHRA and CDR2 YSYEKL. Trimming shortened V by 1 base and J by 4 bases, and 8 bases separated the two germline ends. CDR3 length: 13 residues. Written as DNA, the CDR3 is TGCGCCAGCAGCCAAGGGGCGCAGTACGAGCAGTACTTC. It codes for CASSQGAQYEQYF.

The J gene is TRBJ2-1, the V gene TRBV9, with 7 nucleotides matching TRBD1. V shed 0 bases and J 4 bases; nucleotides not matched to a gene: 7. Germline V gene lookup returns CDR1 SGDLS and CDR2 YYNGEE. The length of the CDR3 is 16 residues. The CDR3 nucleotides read TGTGCCAGCAGCGTAGCTCTGGGACAGTCTTACAATGAGCAGTTCTTC. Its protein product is CASSVALGQSYNEQFF.

The CDR3 loop reads CASSETGYLFMNTEAFF. In nucleotides, the CDR3 is TGTGCCAGCAGTGAGACAGGTTACCTTTTCATGAACACTGAAGCTTTCTTT. V is TRBV6-1 and J is TRBJ1-1, with a weak D call TRBD1 (6 bases). Trimming removed 3 bases at V and 0 bases at J, with 17 bases between. The germline CDR1 and CDR2 sequences are MNHNS and SASEGT. CDR3 length: 17 residues.

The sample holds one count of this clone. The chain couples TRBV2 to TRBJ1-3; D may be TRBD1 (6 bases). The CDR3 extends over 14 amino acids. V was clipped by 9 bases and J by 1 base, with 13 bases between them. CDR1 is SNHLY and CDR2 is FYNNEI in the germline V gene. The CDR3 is CARTQGSSGNTIYF. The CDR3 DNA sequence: TGTGCCAGGACCCAGGGGTCTTCTGGAAACACCATATATTTT.

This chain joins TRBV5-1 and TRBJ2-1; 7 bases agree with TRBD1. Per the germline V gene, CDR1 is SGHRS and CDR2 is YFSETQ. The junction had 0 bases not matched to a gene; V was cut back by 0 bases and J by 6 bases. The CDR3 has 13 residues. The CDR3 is CASSLAGGNEQFF. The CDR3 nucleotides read TGCGCCAGCAGCTTGGCAGGGGGCAATGAGCAGTTCTTC.

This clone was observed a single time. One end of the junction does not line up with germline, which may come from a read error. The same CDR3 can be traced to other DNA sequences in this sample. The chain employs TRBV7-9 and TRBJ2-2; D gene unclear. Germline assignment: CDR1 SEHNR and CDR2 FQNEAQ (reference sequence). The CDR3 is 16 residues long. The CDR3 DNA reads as TGTGCTAGCAGCTTAGCACGGTCCACGAACACCGGGGAGCTGTTTTTT. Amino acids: CASSLARSTNTGELFF. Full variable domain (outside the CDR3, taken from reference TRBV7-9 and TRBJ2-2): DTGVSQNPRHKITKRGQNVTFRCDPISEHNRLYWYRQTLGQGPEFLTYFQNEAQLEKSRLLSDRFSAERPKGSFSTLEIQRTEQGDSAMYLCASSLARSTNTGELFFGEGSRLTVL.

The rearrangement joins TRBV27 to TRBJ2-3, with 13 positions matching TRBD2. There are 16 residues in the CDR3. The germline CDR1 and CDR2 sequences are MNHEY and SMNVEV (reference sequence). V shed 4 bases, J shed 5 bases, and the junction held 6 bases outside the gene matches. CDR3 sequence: CASSSQTSGRIDTQYF. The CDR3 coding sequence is TGTGCCAGCAGTTCCCAGACTAGCGGGAGGATAGATACGCAGTATTTT.

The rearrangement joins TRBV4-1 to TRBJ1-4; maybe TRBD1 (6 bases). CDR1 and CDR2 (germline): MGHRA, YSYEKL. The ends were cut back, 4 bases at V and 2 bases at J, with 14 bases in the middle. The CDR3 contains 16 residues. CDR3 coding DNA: TGCGCCAGCAGCCCCCAGGGGTGGGGTACTAATGAAAAACTGTTTTTT. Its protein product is CASSPQGWGTNEKLFF.

The CDR3 DNA sequence: TGCAGCGTCGACAGGGGGCCGGGTCAGCCCCAGCATTTT. It yields the protein CSVDRGPGQPQHF. The J gene is TRBJ1-5, the V gene TRBV29-1, with TRBD1 matching 10 bases. The V and J ends lost 6 bases and 6 bases, in that order; junction bases with no gene match: 5. In germline, CDR1 is SQVTM, CDR2 ANQGSEA. The CDR3 loop spans 13 amino acids.

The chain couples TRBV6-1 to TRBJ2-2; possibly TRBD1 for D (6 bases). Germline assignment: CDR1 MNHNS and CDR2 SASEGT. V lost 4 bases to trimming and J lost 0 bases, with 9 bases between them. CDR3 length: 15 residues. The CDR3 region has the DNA TGTGCCAGCAGTGCCCGGGACACGAACACCGGGGAGCTGTTTTTT. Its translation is CASSARDTNTGELFF.

CDR3 region: CAIQIAEWRSNQPQHF. DNA for the CDR3: TGTGCCATCCAGATAGCTGAATGGCGTAGCAATCAGCCCCAGCATTTT. V gene TRBV28 combines with J gene TRBJ1-5; no clear D gene. Germline V gives CDR1 MDHEN, CDR2 SYDVKM. The CDR3 is made up of 16 amino acids. The V end was cut by 10 bases, the J end by 0 bases, with 19 bases between.

The CDR3 is CASSFSGGGNEQFF. As DNA, the CDR3 is TGTGCCAGCAGCTTTAGTGGGGGGGGGAATGAGCAGTTCTTC. The rearrangement uses TRBV7-9 and TRBJ2-1, with TRBD2 matching 7 bases. Germline V gene lookup returns CDR1 SEHNR and CDR2 FQNEAQ (reference sequence). Germline trimming cut 3 bases from V and 7 bases from J; bases unmatched to any gene: 6. There are 14 residues in the CDR3. The whole variable domain, remainder taken from reference TRBV7-9 and TRBJ2-1, is DTGVSQNPRHKITKRGQNVTFRCDPISEHNRLYWYRQTLGQGPEFLTYFQNEAQLEKSRLLSDRFSAERPKGSFSTLEIQRTEQGDSAMYLCASSFSGGGNEQFFGPGTRLTVL.

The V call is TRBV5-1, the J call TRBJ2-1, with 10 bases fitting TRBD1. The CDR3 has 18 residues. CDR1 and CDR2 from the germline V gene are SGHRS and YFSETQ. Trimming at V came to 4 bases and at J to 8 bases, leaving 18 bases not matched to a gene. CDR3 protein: CASSGIRDRGAYVDEQFF. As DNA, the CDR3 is TGCGCCAGCAGCGGAATCCGGGACAGGGGAGCCTATGTTGATGAGCAGTTCTTC.

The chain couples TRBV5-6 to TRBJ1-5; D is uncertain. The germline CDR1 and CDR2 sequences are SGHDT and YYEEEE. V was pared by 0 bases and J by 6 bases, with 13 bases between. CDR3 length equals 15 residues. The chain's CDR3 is CASSLGASKAQPQHF. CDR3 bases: TGTGCCAGCAGCTTGGGGGCGAGTAAGGCTCAGCCCCAGCATTTT. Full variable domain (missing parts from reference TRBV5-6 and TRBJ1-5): DAGVTQSPTHLIKTRGQQVTLRCSPKSGHDTVSWYQQALGQGPQFIFQYYEEEERQRGNFPDRFSGHQFPNYSSELNVNALLLGDSALYLCASSLGASKAQPQHFGDGTRLSIL.

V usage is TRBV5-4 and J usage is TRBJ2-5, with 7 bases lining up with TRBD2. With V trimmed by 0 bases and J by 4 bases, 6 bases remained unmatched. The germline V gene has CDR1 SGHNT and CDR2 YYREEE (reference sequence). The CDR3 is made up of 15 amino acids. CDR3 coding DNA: TGTGCCAGCAGCTTGGAGTCTAGGGAGGGAGAGACCCAGTACTTC. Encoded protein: CASSLESREGETQYF.

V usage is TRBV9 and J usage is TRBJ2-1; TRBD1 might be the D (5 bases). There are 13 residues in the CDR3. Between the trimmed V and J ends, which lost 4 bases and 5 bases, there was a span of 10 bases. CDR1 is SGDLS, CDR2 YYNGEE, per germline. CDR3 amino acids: CASSSRADNEQFF. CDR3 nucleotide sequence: TGTGCCAGCAGCAGCAGGGCTGACAATGAGCAGTTCTTC.

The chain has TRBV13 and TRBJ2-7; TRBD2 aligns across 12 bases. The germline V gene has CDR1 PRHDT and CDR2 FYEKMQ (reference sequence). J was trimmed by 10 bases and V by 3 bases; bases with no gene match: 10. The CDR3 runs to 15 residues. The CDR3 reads CASSFRRTSGMEQYF. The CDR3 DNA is TGTGCCAGCAGCTTTCGCCGGACTAGCGGGATGGAACAGTACTTC. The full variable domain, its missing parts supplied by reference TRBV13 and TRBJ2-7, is AAGVIQSPRHLIKEKRETATLKCYPIPRHDTVYWYQQGPGQDPQFLISFYEKMQSDKGSIPDRFSAQQFSDYHSELNMSSLELGDSALYFCASSFRRTSGMEQYFGPGTRLTVT.

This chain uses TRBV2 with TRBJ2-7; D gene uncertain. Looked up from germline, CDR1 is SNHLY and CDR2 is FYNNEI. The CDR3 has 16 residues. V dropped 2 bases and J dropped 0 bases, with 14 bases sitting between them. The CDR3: CASSERRESPSYEQYF. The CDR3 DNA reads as TGTGCCAGCAGTGAAAGGAGAGAGAGTCCCTCCTACGAGCAGTACTTC. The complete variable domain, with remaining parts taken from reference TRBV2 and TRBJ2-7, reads EPEVTQTPSHQVTQMGQEVILRCVPISNHLYFYWYRQILGQKVEFLVSFYNNEISEKSEIFDDQFSVERPDGSNFTLKIRSTKLEDSAMYFCASSERRESPSYEQYFGPGTRLTVT.

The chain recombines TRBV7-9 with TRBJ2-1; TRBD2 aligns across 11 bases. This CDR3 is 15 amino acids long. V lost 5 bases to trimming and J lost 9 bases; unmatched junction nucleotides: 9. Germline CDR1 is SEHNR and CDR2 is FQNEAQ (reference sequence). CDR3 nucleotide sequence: TGTGCCAGCAGCACCGCTTTAGCGGGAGGGGTTGAGCAGTTCTTC. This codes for CASSTALAGGVEQFF. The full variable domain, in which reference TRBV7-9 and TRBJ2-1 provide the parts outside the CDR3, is DTGVSQNPRHKITKRGQNVTFRCDPISEHNRLYWYRQTLGQGPEFLTYFQNEAQLEKSRLLSDRFSAERPKGSFSTLEIQRTEQGDSAMYLCASSTALAGGVEQFFGPGTRLTVL.

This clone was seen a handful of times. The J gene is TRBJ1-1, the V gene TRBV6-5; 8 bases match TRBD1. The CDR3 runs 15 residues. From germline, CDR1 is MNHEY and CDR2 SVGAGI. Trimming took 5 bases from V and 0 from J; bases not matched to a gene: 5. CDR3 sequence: CASSTWTGMNTEAFF. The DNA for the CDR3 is TGTGCCAGCAGTACTTGGACAGGGATGAACACTGAAGCTTTCTTT.

The DNA for the CDR3 is TGTGCCATCAGTGAAGGGCAGGGTAGGAACCCCTCCGGGGAGCTGTTTTTT. Protein product: CAISEGQGRNPSGELFF. This rearrangement joins TRBV10-3 to TRBJ2-2, with D perhaps matching TRBD1 (5 bases). The CDR3 is 17 amino acids. Trimming took 3 bases from V and 6 from J, leaving 20 bases between them. Per germline, CDR1 ENHRY and CDR2 SYGVKD.

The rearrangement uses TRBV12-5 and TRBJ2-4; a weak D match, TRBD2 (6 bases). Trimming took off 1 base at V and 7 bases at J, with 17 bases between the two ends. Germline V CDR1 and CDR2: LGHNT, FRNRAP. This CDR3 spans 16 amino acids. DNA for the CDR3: TGTGCTAGTGGTTTGGGAGGTGCGGGGCGTGAGAACATTCAGTACTTC. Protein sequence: CASGLGGAGRENIQYF.

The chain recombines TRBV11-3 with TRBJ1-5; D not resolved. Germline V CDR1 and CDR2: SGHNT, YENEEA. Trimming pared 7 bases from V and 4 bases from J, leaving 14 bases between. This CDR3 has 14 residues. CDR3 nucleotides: TGTGCCAGCAACTACTATTCTGGGAATCAGCCCCAGCATTTT. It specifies CASNYYSGNQPQHF.

CDR3 nucleotide sequence: TGTGCCAGCAGCAAAGCTTCCCCCCGGCGGGAGCCCCTGCACCGTGGGGAGCTGTTTTTT. Its translation: CASSKASPRREPLHRGELFF. The chain joins TRBV21-1 to TRBJ2-2; the table's D gene call, TRBD2, was not cross checked with the DNA. TRBV21-1 is deemed a pseudogene. The CDR3 totals 20 residues.

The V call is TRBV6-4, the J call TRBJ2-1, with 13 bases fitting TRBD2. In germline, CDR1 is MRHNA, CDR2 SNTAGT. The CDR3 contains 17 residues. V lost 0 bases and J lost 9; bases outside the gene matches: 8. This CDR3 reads CASSDSGLAGVRGEQFF. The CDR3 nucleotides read TGTGCCAGCAGTGACTCCGGACTAGCGGGAGTACGGGGTGAGCAGTTCTTC.

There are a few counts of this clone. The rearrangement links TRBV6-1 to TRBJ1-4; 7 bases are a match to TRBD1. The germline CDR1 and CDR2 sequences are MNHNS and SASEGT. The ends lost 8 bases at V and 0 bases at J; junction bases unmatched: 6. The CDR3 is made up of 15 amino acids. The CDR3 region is CASVGQDATNEKLFF. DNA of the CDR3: TGTGCCAGCGTTGGACAGGACGCAACTAATGAAAAACTGTTTTTT.

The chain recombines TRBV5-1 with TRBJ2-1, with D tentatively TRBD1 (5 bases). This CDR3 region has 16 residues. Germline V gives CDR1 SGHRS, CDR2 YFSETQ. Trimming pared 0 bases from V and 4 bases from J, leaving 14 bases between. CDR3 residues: CASSLAGSGLYNEQFF. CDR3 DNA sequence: TGCGCCAGCAGCTTGGCCGGATCAGGGCTGTACAATGAGCAGTTCTTC.